This TCR beta chain was observed in a study of T cells in Graves' hyperthyroidism and ophthalmopathy. Study-wide points: The model foresaw ophthalmopathy a median around 6.4 months prior to onset. Blood held most thyroid clonotypes expanded above 0.001 frequency.

Amplification targeted TCR beta CDR3 regions from RNA transcripts. During a first-round RT-PCR of the TCR CDR3, the HTBI primer set was used. TCRdb re-called the multiplex PCR reads with MiXCR, one entry per CDR3 protein. Among about 350,000 distinct CDR3 sequences listed, approximately 18% were seen once. Turning to this clonotype: Antigen specificity is unknown. This may be a read error: a much more frequent sequence differs by one nucleotide.

The germline CDR1 and CDR2 sequences are LNHDA and SQIVND (reference sequence). There are 14 residues in the CDR3. Trimming stripped 9 bases from V and 9 bases from J, with 21 bases between. Patients having uncontrolled infection, another autoimmune disease, pregnancy or lactation were not included. The PBMCs were taken from around 9.1 ml of fresh peripheral blood. The sequenced material came from blood. The receptor was derived from a woman in her 30s with Graves' hyperthyroidism that later progressed to Graves' ophthalmopathy. The chain has TRBV19 and TRBJ2-1; the D gene could be TRBD1 or TRBD2 (5 bases each). CDR3 coding DNA: TGTGCCAGCCCGGGACCTTTCCTTACTACTGAGCAGTTCTTC. Translating gives CASPGPFLTTEQFF.